Shown below are 11 T cell receptor beta chains from a single sample sequenced in a study of molecular identifiers for immune sequencing clone quantification. TCRdb recomputed calls from the PCR reads with MiXCR, one row per CDR3 protein. The data show under 650,000 distinct CDR3 sequences, 20% seen once. Sequencing was performed on naive CD8+ T cells from blood, with Jurkat cell RNA spiked in. The sample's subset: FACS-sorted CD8+CD4-CCR7+CD45RA+ naive T cells. These receptors were obtained from a human donor in good health. Some libraries in this study had Jurkat cell RNA spiked in.

At least ten counts were recorded for this clonotype. This sequence joins TRBV7-9 and TRBJ2-1, with 9 bases matching TRBD2. CDR3 length equals 14 residues. The J segment lost 8 bases and the V segment lost 5 bases, leaving 7 bases of the junction unmatched. Germline V lookup: CDR1 SEHNR, CDR2 FQNEAQ (reference sequence). CDR3 amino acids: CASSPAGTSYEQFF. CDR3 DNA sequence: TGTGCCAGCAGCCCTGCCGGGACTAGCTATGAGCAGTTCTTC.

This clonotype was seen at least ten times. J is TRBJ2-2 and V is TRBV29-1; 8 bases are shared with TRBD2. The germline V gene has CDR1 SQVTM and CDR2 ANQGSEA. CDR3 size: 15 residues. The V gene end was trimmed by 4 bases and the J gene end by 3 bases; junction bases not matched to a gene: 7. The CDR3 reads CSVVGRAGDTGELFF. Written as DNA, the CDR3 is TGCAGCGTTGTCGGGAGGGCGGGGGACACCGGGGAGCTGTTTTTT.

This clonotype was observed at least ten times. The chain combines TRBV2 with TRBJ2-7; D uncertain. CDR1 is SNHLY and CDR2 is FYNNEI in the germline V gene. CDR3 length: 15 amino acids. Trimming took 3 bases from V and 2 from J, leaving 14 bases between them. CDR3: CASSESLDRPYEQYF. The CDR3, as DNA: TGTGCCAGCAGTGAGTCGTTGGACCGACCCTACGAGCAGTACTTC.

There are many counts of this clonotype. The V and J genes are TRBV20-1 and TRBJ2-7; D is unresolved. The CDR3 consists of 11 residues. Trimming stripped 3 bases from V and 6 bases from J, with 9 bases between. The V gene's germline CDR1 is DFQATT and CDR2 SNEGSKA (reference sequence). Here the CDR3 DNA reads TGCAGTGCTAGGGTTGTAGGCGAGCAGTACTTC. Protein: CSARVVGEQYF.

At least ten counts were recorded for this clonotype. V and J are TRBV20-1 and TRBJ2-3; perhaps TRBD1 as D (5 bases). The CDR3 runs to 15 residues. Germline-derived CDR1 and CDR2 are DFQATT and SNEGSKA (reference sequence). V was clipped by 6 bases and J by 5 bases, with 21 bases between them. The CDR3 bases are TGCAGTGCCCCCGCGATGGGGCCCCATATAGATACGCAGTATTTT. It yields the protein CSAPAMGPHIDTQYF.

The chain uses TRBV28 and TRBJ2-1; a possible D gene is TRBD2 (6 bases). V was shortened by 6 bases and J by 2 bases, with 17 bases between the two germline ends. Germline V gene data show CDR1 as MDHEN and CDR2 as SYDVKM. This CDR3 spans 16 amino acids. CDR3 region: CASSHGASDTYNEQFF. The CDR3, as DNA: TGTGCCAGCAGCCATGGGGCTAGCGATACCTACAATGAGCAGTTCTTC.

This clonotype came up once. This may be a read error, as it is one base from a much larger clone. In DNA form, the CDR3 reads TGTGCCACCAGTAATATAGCGGGGCCTCACGAGCAGTACTTC. This encodes CATSNIAGPHEQYF. The J gene is TRBJ2-7, the V gene TRBV24-1; 8 bases line up with TRBD2. The CDR3 totals 14 residues. The germline V gene encodes CDR1 KGHDR and CDR2 SFDVKD. After removal of 6 bases from V and 5 bases from J, the junction contained 8 bases not matched to a gene.

This clonotype was recorded at least ten times. The rearrangement links TRBV19 to TRBJ1-1, with 9 nucleotides matching TRBD1. The CDR3 spans 14 residues. The V gene end was trimmed by 3 bases and the J gene end by 5 bases; junction bases not matched to a gene: 4. Germline V CDR1 and CDR2: LNHDA, SQIVND (reference sequence). The CDR3 DNA sequence: TGTGCCAGTAGTATTACAGGGGGCGCGACTGAAGCTTTCTTT. Its protein is CASSITGGATEAFF.

This clonotype has at least ten counts. The chain carries TRBV14 and TRBJ2-3; D not certain. CDR1 SGHDN and CDR2 FVKESK come from the germline V gene. The CDR3 consists of 17 residues. V lost 2 bases and J lost 4, with 19 bases in between. CDR3 sequence: CASSQWRGGSPPDTQYF. CDR3 DNA sequence: TGTGCCAGCAGCCAATGGCGAGGCGGTAGCCCCCCAGATACGCAGTATTTT.

This clonotype was seen repeatedly, ten times or more. This chain uses TRBV29-1 with TRBJ1-5, with TRBD1 matching 7 bases. The CDR3 sequence is 15 residues long. After removal of 4 bases from V and 8 bases from J, the junction contained 14 bases not matched to a gene. The V gene's germline CDR1 is SQVTM and CDR2 ANQGSEA. CDR3 residues: CSVVRGDSALKPQHF. The CDR3 DNA reads as TGCAGCGTTGTAAGAGGGGACAGTGCCCTAAAGCCCCAGCATTTT.

Of note for this clonotype: A much larger clone lies one base from this, so it may be a read error. This chain links TRBV5-1 with TRBJ2-3; 9 bases align to TRBD1. Germline V CDR1 and CDR2: SGHRS, YFSETQ. This CDR3 contains 17 residues. CDR3 nucleotides: TGCGCCAGCAGCAAGACACAGGGGGCGGTTGGCACAGATACGCGGTATTTT. This codes for CASSKTQGAVGTDTRYF.